The TCR beta chain described here comes from a study of blood T cell repertoires in COVID-19 (dated by TCRdb to 2019 to 2021). For the wider study: Collaborator samples came from the United States, Italy and Spain and covered acute and convalescent phases of COVID-19. Nearly every sample came with metadata listing a de-identified subject ID, COVID-19 status, age in years and sex. The prospective study material was composed of cDNA or gDNA derived from T cells, B-cell-depleted T cells, or PBMCs. The dataset comprised deeply sampled blood TCRbeta repertoires from subjects exposed to, actively infected with, or recovered from COVID-19. HLA class I and class II types, where available, came from metadata supplied by the sample provider rather than from assay-based typing. A freely available public database, intended as a resource for researchers studying the immune response to SARS-CoV-2, is where the repertoires were released. The samples were drawn from two sources: the first 160 participants of the ongoing ImmuneRACE study, and over 1,000 subjects contributed by 6 global collaborators.

The paper's findings and limits, for the study overall: The quantity of clinical and demographic metadata differed by source and by participant and was supplied without curation.

For this clone: Its antigen target is currently unknown. Base qualities are not at hand, and no much larger clone is one base apart.

The CDR3 runs 16 residues from the cysteine to the phenylalanine. Only the CDR3 portion is preserved as DNA: 48 bases, with reading frame beginning at the first base. The germline V gene gives CDR1 as SGHRS and CDR2 as YFSETQ. Trimming at the junction amounts to 2 bases on V and 0 bases on J, and the germline ends lie 15 bases apart. Whole blood was collected in K2EDTA tubes by collaborating institutions according to the institutions' own protocols. Collaborator samples were shipped for TCRbeta analysis as frozen whole blood, isolated PBMCs, or DNA extracted from either sample type. TCRbeta CDR3 regions were amplified from genomic DNA using the immunoSEQ Assay, a bias-controlled multiplex PCR. The original pipeline was this. Within the assay, amplification of reference gene primers was used to estimate how many nucleated cells each sample contained. Sequence reads were collapsed and filtered to measure the absolute abundance of every unique TCRbeta CDR3 rearrangement. Productive Simpson clonality was computed per sample as the square root of Simpson's diversity index over productive rearrangements. TCRdb provides this immuneACCESS table in a form limited to in-frame rearrangements. Some clones are lacking; in checked studies, under half of them reflect an unresolved V gene, and why the rest are absent is not known. From that table come the V and J calls and clone size; the DNA was used to work out D and trimming. In this sample the table shows fewer than 300,000 clones, 88% of which occur a single time. The ten biggest clones cover around 0.8% of the sample.

This sequence originates from a woman in her thirties with acute or convalescent COVID-19. The chain joins TRBV5-1 to TRBJ2-7; no D segment can be confidently identified. Source material: peripheral blood. For the CDR3, the sequence is CASSLLSQVDSYEQYF. The bases read TGCGCCAGCAGCTTATTGTCGCAGGTGGACTCCTACGAGCAGTACTTC.